These T cell receptor beta chains were read from a single sample in a study of blood T cell repertoires in COVID-19. Only in-frame clones appear in the TCRdb table, and some are missing; sequencing was by immunoSEQ multiplex PCR. Of around 53,000 clones listed, 70% to 80% are singletons. Sample: peripheral blood. The source of these receptors is a man aged 45-65 years with active or convalescent COVID-19. The CDR3 runs from the conserved cysteine through the conserved F or W. D genes are given only for firm matches. A row's size may be missing; if present it is once, few, many or a size class.

>TRBV6-5|many|TRBJ2-3|.
TGTGCCAGCAGTTACTCGAGGTCGGGAGATACGCAGTATTTT
CASSYSRSGDTQYF
>TRBV20-1|.|TRBJ2-1|TRBD1
TGCAGTGCCACAGGGGGCAATGAGCAGTTCTTC
CSATGGNEQFF
>TRBV5-1|once|TRBJ1-6|.
TGCGCCAGCAGCTTTGAAGGCCAAGCGAATTCACCCCTCCACTTT
CASSFEGQANSPLHF
>TRBV7-8|.|TRBJ1-2|.
TGTGCCAGCAGCTTAGAGATGGAGGGAGGGGGTGGCTACACCTTC
CASSLEMEGGGGYTF
>TRBV7-9|few|TRBJ2-3|TRBD2
TGTGCCAGCAGCGTGAGCGGGGGGGACACAGATACGCAGTATTTT
CASSVSGGDTDTQYF
>TRBV30|.|TRBJ2-7|.
TGTGCCTGGAGTCTACCCACCCCCTACGAGCAGTACTTC
CAWSLPTPYEQYF
>TRBV19|.|TRBJ1-2|TRBD1
TGTGCCAGTAGTAAGACAGGGGCCTCGGGAGGCTACACCTTC
CASSKTGASGGYTF
>TRBV3-1/TRBV3-2|.|TRBJ2-2|.
TGTGCCAGCAGGCGGGACTTCCCGAGTACCGGGGAGCTGTTTTTT
CASRRDFPSTGELFF
>TRBV9|.|TRBJ2-1|.
TGTGCCAGCAGCGCTACAGGGCGGGATGAGCAGTTCTTC
CASSATGRDEQFF
>TRBV9|.|TRBJ1-4|.
TGTGCCAGCAGCGTAGGAGTCGTCGGGGAACTGTTTTTT
CASSVGVVGELFF
>TRBV11-2|few|TRBJ2-5|.
TGTGCCAGCAGCTTAGACAGGGTGGGAGAGACCCAGTACTTC
CASSLDRVGETQYF
>TRBV5-1|.|TRBJ2-3|.
TGCGCCAGCAGCTTTGTTGTGAGCCCCCCAGATACGCAGTATTTT
CASSFVVSPPDTQYF
>TRBV5-1|.|TRBJ1-1|.
TGCGCCAGCAGCGGGGAGAGACAAGGTCTCTTT
CASSGERQGLF
>TRBV24-1|.|TRBJ1-3|TRBD1
TGTGCCACCAGTGATTCCTCGGACAGGTATTCTGGAAACACCATATATTTT
CATSDSSDRYSGNTIYF
>TRBV7-9|.|TRBJ2-1|.
TGTGCCAGCAGCTTAGTAGGTAAGGGAGATGAGCAGTTCTTC
CASSLVGKGDEQFF
>TRBV19|.|TRBJ2-3|TRBD2
TGTGCCAGTAGTATCCAAACGTCCGGGACTAGCGGGCCGGGGGGGCAGTATTTT
CASSIQTSGTSGPGGQYF
>TRBV6-1|.|TRBJ2-7|.
TGTGCCAGCAGTGAACCAGGCTACGAGCAGTACTTC
CASSEPGYEQYF
>TRBV11-1|.|TRBJ2-7|TRBD2
TGTGCCAGCAGCCAACTAGCGGGAGTTCCCGAGCAGTACTTC
CASSQLAGVPEQYF
>TRBV4-1|.|TRBJ2-1|.
TGCGCCAGCAGCCAGGCCCCGTCCCGAAACAATGAGCAGTTCTTC
CASSQAPSRNNEQFF
>TRBV19|.|TRBJ1-4|.
TGTGCCAGTAGTTTCTACAGGGCAGAAAAACTGTTTTTT
CASSFYRAEKLFF
>TRBV30|.|TRBJ2-7|TRBD2
TGTGCCTTTGCCCCTAGCGGGAGAAAACGAGAGCAGTACTTC
CAFAPSGRKREQYF